Detailed here is one TCR beta chain. Its antigen is unidentified. Expressed TCRB transcripts got sequenced, as all isolated RNA was reverse transcribed. Sequenced by immunoSEQ multiplex PCR; TCRdb stores in-frame clones only, minus some. The sample carries around 260,000 clones, about 24% recorded once. V was pared by 4 bases and J by 8 bases, with 7 bases of the junction left unmatched. This CDR3 comprises 14 residues. The germline V gene has CDR1 MDHEN and CDR2 SYDVKM. The data derive from a study of beta chain features in type 1 diabetes. Study-level background: Patients shared similar age, gender and cell yields with healthy donors.

Notes on the study in general: Moderately but significantly shorter TCRB CDR3s were found in Type 1 diabetes patients in all four CD4+ subsets.

Specimen: naive CD4+ T cells from blood. The V and J genes are TRBV28 and TRBJ2-1; 8 bases are a match to TRBD1. This clonotype was sampled from a woman in her thirties with type 1 diabetes. In nucleotides, the CDR3 is TGTGCCAGCAGTTCCACATCGACAGGGGATGAGCAGTTCTTC. As protein: CASSSTSTGDEQFF.